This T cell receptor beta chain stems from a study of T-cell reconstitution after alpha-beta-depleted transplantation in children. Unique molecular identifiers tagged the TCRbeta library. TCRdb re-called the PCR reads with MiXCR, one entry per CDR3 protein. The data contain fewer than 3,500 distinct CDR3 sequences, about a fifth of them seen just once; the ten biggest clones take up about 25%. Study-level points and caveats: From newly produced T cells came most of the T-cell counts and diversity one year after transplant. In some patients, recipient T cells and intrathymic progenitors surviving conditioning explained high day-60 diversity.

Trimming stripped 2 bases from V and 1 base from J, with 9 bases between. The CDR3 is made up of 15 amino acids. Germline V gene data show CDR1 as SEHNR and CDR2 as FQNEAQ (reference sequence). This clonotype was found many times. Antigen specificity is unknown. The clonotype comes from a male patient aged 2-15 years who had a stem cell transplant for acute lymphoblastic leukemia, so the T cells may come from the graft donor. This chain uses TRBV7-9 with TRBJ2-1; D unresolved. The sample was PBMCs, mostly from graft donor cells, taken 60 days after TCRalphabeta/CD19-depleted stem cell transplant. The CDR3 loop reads CASSLYTVSYNEQFF. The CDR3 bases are TGTGCCAGCAGCTTATATACGGTTTCCTACAATGAGCAGTTCTTC.